A single sample gave rise to the 13 T cell receptor beta chains below, sequenced in a study of blood T cell repertoires in COVID-19 (dated by TCRdb to 2018 to 2020). Library preparation employed the immunoSEQ multiplex PCR assay. In TCRdb, the immuneACCESS table is reduced to in-frame sequences with V and J assigned. These tables do not hold every clone; where another copy was compared, an unresolved V gene accounts for under half, and the others remain unexplained. The sample records around 220,000 clones, roughly 84% of which are singletons. Clones ranked in the top ten supply 6.8% of the sample. Sequenced material: PBMCs or T cells enriched from blood (not recorded which). Receptor source: a woman aged 40-49 years who had recovered from COVID-19.

This CDR3 reads CASSPIPSGLSYNEQFF. The CDR3 DNA is TGTGCCAGCAGTCCTATCCCTAGCGGCCTCTCCTACAATGAGCAGTTCTTC. V gene TRBV27 combines with J gene TRBJ2-1; 7 bases align to TRBD2. This CDR3 has 17 amino acids. Trimming at V came to 5 bases and at J to 0 bases, leaving 10 bases not matched to a gene. CDR1 MNHEY and CDR2 SMNVEV come from the germline V gene (reference sequence).

V is TRBV9 and J is TRBJ1-2, with a weak D call TRBD1 (5 bases). The germline gives CDR1 SGDLS, CDR2 YYNGEE. The CDR3 sequence is 12 residues long. V was pared by 3 bases and J by 8 bases, with 11 bases between. The CDR3 bases are TGTGCCAGCAGCGACCAGGGTTGGGGCTACACCTTC. It codes for CASSDQGWGYTF.

This chain connects TRBV11-3 to TRBJ2-1, with a possible D match to TRBD1 (6 bases). Germline CDR1 is SGHNT and CDR2 is YENEEA. CDR3 length: 15 amino acids. V was shortened by 4 bases and J by 6 bases, with 16 bases between the two germline ends. The CDR3 nucleotides are TGTGCCAGCAGCTCTCCGGACAGACGACTCAATGAGCAGTTCTTC. The encoded protein is CASSSPDRRLNEQFF.

The chain combines TRBV14 with TRBJ2-5; 11 bases map to TRBD2. Germline-derived CDR1 and CDR2 are SGHDN and FVKESK. The CDR3 totals 16 residues. J was trimmed by 2 bases and V by 5 bases; bases with no gene match: 7. CDR3: CASSELAGGNQETQYF. The CDR3 DNA is TGTGCCAGCAGCGAGTTAGCGGGAGGGAATCAAGAGACCCAGTACTTC.

The chain's CDR3 is CASSSSGVTQYF. DNA for the CDR3: TGTGCCAGCAGCTCCAGCGGTGTGACCCAGTACTTC. The chain recombines TRBV11-1 with TRBJ2-5; D is perhaps TRBD2 (5 bases). The CDR3 consists of 12 residues. CDR1 SGHAT and CDR2 FQDESV come from the germline V gene (reference sequence). V lost 4 bases and J lost 7, with 10 bases in between.

V gene TRBV4-3 combines with J gene TRBJ2-3; no firm D call. The length of the CDR3 is 16 residues. CDR1 LGHNA and CDR2 YSLEER come from the germline V gene. V was shortened by 1 base and J by 6 bases, with 17 bases between the two germline ends. Written as DNA, the CDR3 is TGCGCCAGCAGCCAAGGCCACCATCTAGAGACGGATACGCAGTATTTT. Protein product: CASSQGHHLETDTQYF.

This chain joins TRBV5-1 and TRBJ2-2; 10 bases line up with TRBD2. The CDR3 length is 16 residues. Germline-derived CDR1 and CDR2 are SGHRS and YFSETQ. V was pared by 3 bases and J by 7 bases, with 9 bases of the junction left unmatched. In nucleotides, the CDR3 is TGCGCCAGCAGCTCACTAGCGGGAATTGGAGACGGGGAGCTGTTTTTT. The encoded protein is CASSSLAGIGDGELFF.

The rearrangement joins TRBV28 to TRBJ2-6, with no clear D. V was cut by 5 bases and J by 0 bases, with 11 bases left in between. The CDR3 loop spans 16 amino acids. The germline V gene has CDR1 MDHEN and CDR2 SYDVKM. The DNA for the CDR3 is TGTGCCAGCAGTCCAGGTGAAGACTCTGGGGCCAACGTCCTGACTTTC. Encoded protein: CASSPGEDSGANVLTF.

This chain joins TRBV18 and TRBJ2-2, with D possibly TRBD2 on 6 matching bases. CDR3 size: 16 residues. Trimming cost V 1 base and J 5 bases, with 14 bases left between them. Germline CDR1 and CDR2: KGHSH and LQKENI. CDR3 sequence reads: CASSPLSGSRTGELFF. CDR3 bases: TGTGCCAGCTCACCACTCTCCGGGAGTCGGACCGGGGAGCTGTTTTTT.

This rearrangement joins TRBV9 to TRBJ1-3; 8 bases agree with TRBD1. The CDR3 extends over 15 amino acids. Germline assignment: CDR1 SGDLS and CDR2 YYNGEE. Trimming took 3 bases from V and 2 from J; bases not matched to a gene: 4. The CDR3 protein is CASSADRGTGNTIYF. The CDR3 region has the DNA TGTGCCAGCAGCGCCGACAGGGGTACTGGAAACACCATATATTTT.

The chain links TRBV24-1 to TRBJ2-2, with D hard to call. V lost 5 bases, J lost 6 bases, and 12 bases lay in between. Germline CDR1 KGHDR, CDR2 SFDVKD. The CDR3 loop spans 14 amino acids. CDR3 residues: CATSGETVSGELFF. CDR3 DNA sequence: TGTGCCACCAGTGGTGAAACGGTTTCCGGGGAGCTGTTTTTT.

The V and J genes are TRBV2 and TRBJ1-5; 9 nucleotides line up with TRBD1. The CDR3 length is 15 residues. Losses at the gene ends were 6 bases for V and 7 bases for J; bases not matched to a gene: 10. Looked up from germline, CDR1 is SNHLY and CDR2 is FYNNEI. CDR3 coding DNA: TGTGCCAGCAGAACTACAGGGGGCGGAAACCAGCCCCAGCATTTT. This encodes CASRTTGGGNQPQHF.

The chain recombines TRBV9 with TRBJ2-1, with 10 bases lining up with TRBD2. V shed 1 base and J 12 bases; nucleotides not matched to a gene: 10. This CDR3 has 15 amino acids. The V gene's germline CDR1 is SGDLS and CDR2 YYNGEE. The CDR3 spells CASSVMGLAGDGQFF. The CDR3 region has the DNA TGTGCCAGCAGCGTAATGGGTCTAGCGGGAGATGGGCAGTTCTTC.